This T cell receptor beta chain was recorded in a study of graft-versus-host responses after intestinal transplantation. Whole-study context: In this cohort, recipients had multivisceral, liver-intestinal, or isolated intestinal transplants. Every recipient underwent anti-thymocyte globulin induction, then tacrolimus and steroids for about three years.

Overall study results and limits: Early after transplant, HvG declines were associated with peak levels of circulating GvH clones. The recipient marrow held GvH clones, and some of them showed up first in ileum or blood.

To note about this clone: Its antigen is undetermined.

Measured with immunoSEQ multiplex PCR; TCRdb has only the in-frame clones, and not every one. The top ten hold approximately 4.1% of the sample, which has over 70,000 clones, nearly 90% seen once. Between the trimmed V and J ends, which lost 2 bases and 5 bases, there was a span of 21 bases. Germline CDR1 SGHVS, CDR2 FNYEAQ. CDR3 length equals 17 residues. The V call is TRBV7-6, the J call TRBJ1-1, with a possible D match to TRBD1 (5 bases). Specimen: unstimulated CD8+ T cells sorted from spleen or lymph node cells, collected before transplant. The sequence was obtained from a human donor who was the organ donor for an intestinal transplant. The chain's CDR3 is CASSLRDSDLLRTEAFF. CDR3 coding DNA: TGTGCCAGCAGCTTAAGGGACTCGGACCTTCTAAGGACTGAAGCTTTCTTT.